The TCR beta chain under discussion was sequenced for a study of post-analysis software for immune sequencing data. For this clonotype: What it binds is unknown.

Per germline, CDR1 SGHAT and CDR2 FQNNGV. The CDR3 runs to 13 residues. Each TCR beta cDNA library carried unique molecular identifiers. Yield was roughly 0.5 million cDNA molecules from about 1 to 10 million T cells. In TCRdb, the PCR reads were re-called with MiXCR into one record per CDR3 protein. The sample carries hundreds of thousands of distinct CDR3 sequences, less than 35% recorded once. General study findings and limits: Roughly five TRBV segments, including TRBV5-6, TRBV5-1 and TRBV20-1, were more frequent in patients than controls. Among multiple sclerosis patients, normalized Chao1 diversity was significantly below that of controls.

The chain has TRBV11-2 and TRBJ2-5, with 7 positions matching TRBD2. The J call may be in error: the DNA end matches TRBJ2-7 better. The sample comprised blood. The origin of this receptor is a girl aged 10 to 17 with multiple sclerosis. The DNA of the CDR3 is TGTGCCAGCAGCCACGTACGGGGGGACGAGCAGTACTTC. This codes for CASSHVRGDEQYF.